A single sample is the source of the 23 T cell receptor beta chains below, sequenced in a study of control samples from healthy donors and cancer patients. This table comes from immunoSEQ multiplex PCR, and its TCRdb copy is limited to in-frame clones, with some not included. This table holds around 94,000 clones, about 90% found once. The specimen was blood. These receptors were obtained from a woman between 18 and 29 years old in good health.

A single count supports this clone. The chain employs TRBV24-1 and TRBJ1-2; D is perhaps TRBD1 (6 bases). V lost 4 bases to trimming and J lost 4 bases, with 9 bases between them. The CDR3 has 13 residues. Germline V CDR1 and CDR2: KGHDR, SFDVKD. The CDR3 nucleotides are TGTGCCACCAGTGAGGGACAAATCTATGGCTACACCTTC. It translates to CATSEGQIYGYTF.

By sample fraction, this clone is large (0.1 to 1%). V usage is TRBV5-1 and J usage is TRBJ1-1, with 9 bases identical to TRBD1. The length of the CDR3 is 15 residues. Trimming removed 2 bases from V and 3 bases from J; junction bases left unmatched: 5. CDR1 and CDR2 from the germline V gene are SGHRS and YFSETQ. CDR3 DNA: TGCGCCAGCAGCTTCCGGACAGGGGTTTACACTGAAGCTTTCTTT. Protein sequence: CASSFRTGVYTEAFF.

This chain uses TRBV27 with TRBJ2-7; 7 bases agree with TRBD1. Trimming cost V 1 base and J 2 bases; bases outside gene matches: 2. There are 14 residues in the CDR3. Germline V CDR1 and CDR2: MNHEY, SMNVEV (reference sequence). The CDR3 bases are TGTGCCAGCAGTTTATTTCAGGGGGCCTACGAGCAGTACTTC. Protein product: CASSLFQGAYEQYF.

The chain combines TRBV30 with TRBJ2-3; possibly TRBD2 for D (6 bases). Germline CDR1 GTSNPN, CDR2 SVGIG (reference sequence). Trimming stripped 2 bases from V and 14 bases from J, with 14 bases between. The CDR3 runs to 11 residues. The CDR3 DNA follows: TGTGCCTGGAGTACTCCGGGACTTTCGTATTTT. Its protein is CAWSTPGLSYF.

This chain joins TRBV13 and TRBJ1-1, with a weak D call TRBD1 (6 bases). The CDR3 has 15 residues. CDR1 PRHDT and CDR2 FYEKMQ come from the germline V gene (reference sequence). V was cut by 4 bases and J by 4 bases, with 16 bases left in between. The DNA for the CDR3 is TGTGCCAGCAGCTCCGGGGACAAGGGGGGCACTGAAGCTTTCTTT. Translating it yields CASSSGDKGGTEAFF.

This CDR3 reads CATSATSTDTQYF. The CDR3 coding sequence is TGTGCCACCAGTGCCACTAGCACAGATACGCAGTATTTT. The chain recombines TRBV24-1 with TRBJ2-3; no reliable D call. This CDR3 is 13 amino acids long. Looked up from germline, CDR1 is KGHDR and CDR2 is SFDVKD. V shed 5 bases and J shed 0 bases, with 5 bases lying between them.

The chain has TRBV6-1 and TRBJ2-1; TRBD1 matches 10 bases. Germline trimming cut 1 base from V and 4 bases from J; bases unmatched to any gene: 7. Germline V gene sequence: CDR1 MNHNS, CDR2 SASEGT. The CDR3 is 17 amino acids. The DNA for the CDR3 is TGTGCCAGCAGTGAAGATTTGACAGGGGGCGTTTACAATGAGCAGTTCTTC. Translating it yields CASSEDLTGGVYNEQFF.

The chain is built from TRBV5-4 and TRBJ2-1; TRBD2 is a possible D gene (6 bases). Between the trimmed V and J ends, which lost 1 base and 8 bases, there was a span of 22 bases. CDR1 and CDR2 (germline): SGHNT, YYREEE (reference sequence). This CDR3 region has 17 residues. DNA for the CDR3: TGTGCCAGCAGCTTGAGACGTGGGGGGAGCGGGTATGATGAGCAGTTCTTC. Translated, it gives CASSLRRGGSGYDEQFF.

V usage is TRBV5-4 and J usage is TRBJ2-2, with 12 positions matching TRBD2. V gave up 2 bases and J gave up 9 bases; unmatched junction bases: 2. CDR1 is SGHNT and CDR2 is YYREEE in the germline V gene (reference sequence). The length of the CDR3 is 14 residues. The CDR3 spells CASSFTSGGRELFF. The DNA for the CDR3 is TGTGCCAGCAGCTTTACTAGCGGGGGGCGGGAGCTGTTTTTT.

V is TRBV20-1 and J is TRBJ2-5; D uncertain. Germline V gives CDR1 DFQATT, CDR2 SNEGSKA (reference sequence). There are 11 residues in the CDR3. V lost 1 base to trimming and J lost 5 bases, with 5 bases between them. The CDR3 sequence is CSARAQETQYF. CDR3 DNA: TGCAGTGCTAGAGCTCAGGAGACCCAGTACTTC.

The genes are TRBV5-1 and TRBJ1-1, with TRBD1 as a possible D gene (5 bases). This CDR3 has 14 amino acids. Germline V gives CDR1 SGHRS, CDR2 YFSETQ. Trimming cost V 0 bases and J 8 bases, with 14 bases left between them. The CDR3 nucleotides are TGCGCCAGCAGCTTGGCCGGTTCGGCAGGGGAAGCTTTCTTT. It specifies CASSLAGSAGEAFF.

The J gene is TRBJ1-1, the V gene TRBV2, with D perhaps matching TRBD1 (5 bases). CDR1 is SNHLY and CDR2 is FYNNEI in the germline V gene. This CDR3 has 17 amino acids. The germline V and J ends were trimmed by 0 bases and 3 bases, with 17 bases remaining between them. CDR3 residues: CASSEASFGGMDTEAFF. The CDR3 nucleotides are TGTGCCAGCAGTGAAGCCTCCTTCGGGGGTATGGACACTGAAGCTTTCTTT.

The chain combines TRBV13 with TRBJ2-5; TRBD2 matches 7 bases. The CDR3 has 15 amino acids. With 4 bases clipped from V and 5 bases from J, the junction kept 10 bases outside the gene matches. In germline, CDR1 is PRHDT, CDR2 FYEKMQ (reference sequence). The CDR3 sequence is CASSSLAWGGETQYF. The DNA for the CDR3 is TGTGCCAGCAGCTCCCTCGCTTGGGGAGGGGAGACCCAGTACTTC.

In DNA, the CDR3 is TGTGCCAGCAACTCGGGGTTCGGAAGCACAGATACGCAGTATTTT. It is translated as CASNSGFGSTDTQYF. The V and J genes are TRBV11-2 and TRBJ2-3, with a possible D match to TRBD2 (5 bases). The CDR3 extends over 15 amino acids. V lost 7 bases, J lost 0 bases, and 14 bases lay in between. In germline, CDR1 is SGHAT, CDR2 FQNNGV.

This clone was detected only once. This sequence joins TRBV3-1 (or the pseudogene TRBV3-2) and TRBJ1-6; TRBD1 matches at 8 bases. The J segment lost 6 bases and the V segment lost 6 bases, leaving 10 bases of the junction unmatched. This CDR3 contains 16 residues. CDR1 is LGHDT, CDR2 YNNKEL, per germline (reference sequence). The CDR3 sequence: CASRQPGGAVNSPLHF. In DNA form, the CDR3 reads TGTGCCAGCAGACAACCAGGGGGCGCAGTTAATTCACCCCTCCACTTT.

The chain has TRBV27 and TRBJ2-2; weak D call: TRBD1 (6 bases). The germline V gene has CDR1 MNHEY and CDR2 SMNVEV (reference sequence). Trimming left V 5 bases short and J 3 bases short, with 16 bases between. This CDR3 spans 16 amino acids. CDR3 sequence reads: CASSPIGRGYTGELFF. In DNA, the CDR3 is TGTGCCAGCAGTCCCATAGGCAGGGGTTACACCGGGGAGCTGTTTTTT.

This chain joins TRBV28 and TRBJ1-2; 9 positions agree with TRBD1. The CDR3 consists of 16 residues. The V gene end was trimmed by 3 bases and the J gene end by 2 bases; junction bases not matched to a gene: 7. Germline CDR1 is MDHEN and CDR2 is SYDVKM. CDR3 protein: CASSLPGTGLNYGYTF. CDR3 sequence (DNA): TGTGCCAGCAGTTTGCCCGGGACAGGGCTGAACTATGGCTACACCTTC.

J is TRBJ2-3 and V is TRBV6-4; weak D call: TRBD1 (6 bases). Germline V gives CDR1 MRHNA, CDR2 SNTAGT. V shed 6 bases and J shed 13 bases, with 17 bases lying between them. The CDR3 spans 12 residues. The CDR3 DNA reads TGTGCCAGCAGCGACCAGACAGGTTTAGAGTATTTT. Amino acids: CASSDQTGLEYF.

This sequence joins TRBV4-3 and TRBJ1-1, with D possibly matching TRBD1 (6 bases). The CDR3 is 16 residues long. Trimming stripped 0 bases from V and 1 base from J, with 12 bases between. The V gene's germline CDR1 is LGHNA and CDR2 YSLEER. CDR3 coding DNA: TGCGCCAGCAGCCAAGATTCCGGCAGGGGGAACACTGAAGCTTTCTTT. This sequence encodes CASSQDSGRGNTEAFF.

V and J are TRBV9 and TRBJ1-2, with TRBD1 as a possible D gene (6 bases). This CDR3 comprises 13 residues. From germline, CDR1 is SGDLS and CDR2 YYNGEE. V was pared by 0 bases and J by 7 bases, with 10 bases between. The CDR3 sequence: CASSVDGGGGYTF. The CDR3 DNA follows: TGTGCCAGCAGCGTAGATGGGGGCGGTGGCTACACCTTC.

This rearrangement joins TRBV28 to TRBJ2-7; a possible D gene is TRBD1 (6 bases). Germline V lookup: CDR1 MDHEN, CDR2 SYDVKM. CDR3 length equals 15 residues. V dropped 7 bases and J dropped 5 bases, with 21 bases sitting between them. The CDR3 here is CASTVYGGWYHEQYF. The CDR3 nucleotides are TGTGCCAGCACCGTATATGGGGGCTGGTATCACGAGCAGTACTTC.

This rearrangement joins TRBV7-8 to TRBJ2-7; TRBD2 is a possible D gene (5 bases). The germline V gene encodes CDR1 SGHVS and CDR2 FQNEAQ. The V and J ends lost 1 base and 3 bases respectively, with 10 bases between them. The CDR3 covers 14 residues. The CDR3 is CASSLGGYDYEQYF. The DNA for the CDR3 is TGTGCCAGCAGCTTAGGAGGGTATGACTACGAGCAGTACTTC.

Here the CDR3 reads CASSYSARLSTGELFF. The CDR3, as DNA: TGTGCCAGCAGTTACTCGGCTCGGCTTAGCACCGGGGAGCTGTTTTTT. The chain links TRBV6-5 to TRBJ2-2; D is unclear. The V end lost 0 bases, the J end lost 4 bases, and 12 bases lay between the germline ends. CDR3 size: 16 residues. The germline gives CDR1 MNHEY, CDR2 SVGAGI.